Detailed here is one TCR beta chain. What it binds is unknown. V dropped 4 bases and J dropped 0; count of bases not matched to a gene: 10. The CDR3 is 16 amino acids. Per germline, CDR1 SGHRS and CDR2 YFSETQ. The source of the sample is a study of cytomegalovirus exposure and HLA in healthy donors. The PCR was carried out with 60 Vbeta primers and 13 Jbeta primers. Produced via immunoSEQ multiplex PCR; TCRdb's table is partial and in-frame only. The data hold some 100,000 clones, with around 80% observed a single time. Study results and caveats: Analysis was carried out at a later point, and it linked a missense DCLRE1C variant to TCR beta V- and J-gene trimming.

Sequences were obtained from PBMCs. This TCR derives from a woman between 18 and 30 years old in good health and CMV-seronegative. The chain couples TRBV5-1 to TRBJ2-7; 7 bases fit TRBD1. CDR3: CASSRTRDSPSYEQYF. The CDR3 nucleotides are TGCGCCAGCAGCCGCACCCGGGACAGTCCCTCCTACGAGCAGTACTTC.